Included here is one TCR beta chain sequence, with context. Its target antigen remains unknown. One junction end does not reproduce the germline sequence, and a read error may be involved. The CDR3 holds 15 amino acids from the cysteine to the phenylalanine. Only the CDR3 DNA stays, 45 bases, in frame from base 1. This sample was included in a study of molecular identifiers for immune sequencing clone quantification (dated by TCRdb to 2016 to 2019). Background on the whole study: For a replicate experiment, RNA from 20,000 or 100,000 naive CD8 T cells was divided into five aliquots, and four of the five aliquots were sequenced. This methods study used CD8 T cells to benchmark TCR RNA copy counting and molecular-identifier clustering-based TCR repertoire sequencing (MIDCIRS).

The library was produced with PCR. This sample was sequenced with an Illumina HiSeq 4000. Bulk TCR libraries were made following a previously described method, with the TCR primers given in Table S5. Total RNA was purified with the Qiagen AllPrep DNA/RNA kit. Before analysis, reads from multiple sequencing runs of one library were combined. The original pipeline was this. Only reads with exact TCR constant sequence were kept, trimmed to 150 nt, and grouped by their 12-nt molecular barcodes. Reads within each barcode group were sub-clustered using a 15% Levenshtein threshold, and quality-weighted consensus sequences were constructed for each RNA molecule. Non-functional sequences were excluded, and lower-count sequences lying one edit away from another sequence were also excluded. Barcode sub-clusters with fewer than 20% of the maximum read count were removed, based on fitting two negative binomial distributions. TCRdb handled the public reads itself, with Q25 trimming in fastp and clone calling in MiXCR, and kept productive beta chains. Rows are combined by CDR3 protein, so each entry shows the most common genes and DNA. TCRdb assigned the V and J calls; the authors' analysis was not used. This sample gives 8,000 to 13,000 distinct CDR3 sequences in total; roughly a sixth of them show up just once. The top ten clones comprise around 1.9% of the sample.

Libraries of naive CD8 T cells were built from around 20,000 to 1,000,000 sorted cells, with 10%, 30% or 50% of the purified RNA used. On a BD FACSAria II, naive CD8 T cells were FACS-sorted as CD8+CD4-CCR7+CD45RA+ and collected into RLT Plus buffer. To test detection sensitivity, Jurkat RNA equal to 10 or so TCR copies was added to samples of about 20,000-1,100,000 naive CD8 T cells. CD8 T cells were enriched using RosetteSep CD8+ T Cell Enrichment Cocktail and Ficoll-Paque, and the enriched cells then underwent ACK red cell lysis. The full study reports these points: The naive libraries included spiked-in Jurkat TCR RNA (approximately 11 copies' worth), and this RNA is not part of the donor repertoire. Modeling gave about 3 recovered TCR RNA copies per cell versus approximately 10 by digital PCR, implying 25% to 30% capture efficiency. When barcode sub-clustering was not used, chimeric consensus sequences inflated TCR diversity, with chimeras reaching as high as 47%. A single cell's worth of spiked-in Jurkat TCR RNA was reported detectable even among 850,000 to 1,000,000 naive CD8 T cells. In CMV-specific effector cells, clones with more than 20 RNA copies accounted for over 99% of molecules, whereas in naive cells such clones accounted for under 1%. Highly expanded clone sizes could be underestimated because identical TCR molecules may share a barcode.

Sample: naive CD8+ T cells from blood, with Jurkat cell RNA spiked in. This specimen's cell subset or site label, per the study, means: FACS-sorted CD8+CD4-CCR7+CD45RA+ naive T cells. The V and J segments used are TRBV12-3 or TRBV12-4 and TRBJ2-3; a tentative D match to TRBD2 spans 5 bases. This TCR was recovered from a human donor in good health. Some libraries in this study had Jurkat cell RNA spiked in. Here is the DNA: TGTGCCAGCAGTTACCGGACCCAAGGAGGAGATACGCAGTGTTTT. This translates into CASSYRTQGGDTQCF.